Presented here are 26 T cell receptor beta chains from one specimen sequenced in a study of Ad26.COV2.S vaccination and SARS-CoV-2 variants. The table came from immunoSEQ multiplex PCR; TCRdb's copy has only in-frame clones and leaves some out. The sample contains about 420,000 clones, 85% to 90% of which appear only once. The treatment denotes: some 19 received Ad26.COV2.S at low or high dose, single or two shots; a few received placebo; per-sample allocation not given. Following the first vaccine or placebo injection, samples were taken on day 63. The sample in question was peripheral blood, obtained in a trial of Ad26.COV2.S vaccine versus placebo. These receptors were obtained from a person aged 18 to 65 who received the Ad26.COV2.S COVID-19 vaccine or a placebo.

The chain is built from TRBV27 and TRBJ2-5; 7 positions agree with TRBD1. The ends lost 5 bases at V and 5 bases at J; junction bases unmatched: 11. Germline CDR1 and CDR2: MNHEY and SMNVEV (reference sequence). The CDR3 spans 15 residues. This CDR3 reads CASSGMRTGRETQYF. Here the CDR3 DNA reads TGTGCCAGCAGTGGCATGCGGACAGGTCGGGAGACCCAGTACTTC.

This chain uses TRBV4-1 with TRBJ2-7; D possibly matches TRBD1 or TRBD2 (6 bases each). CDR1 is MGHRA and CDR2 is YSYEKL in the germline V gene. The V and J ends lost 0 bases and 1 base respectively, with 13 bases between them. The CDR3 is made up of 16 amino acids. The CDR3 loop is CASSQEGGRGSYEQYF. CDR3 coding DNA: TGCGCCAGCAGCCAAGAGGGGGGCAGGGGTTCCTACGAGCAGTACTTC.

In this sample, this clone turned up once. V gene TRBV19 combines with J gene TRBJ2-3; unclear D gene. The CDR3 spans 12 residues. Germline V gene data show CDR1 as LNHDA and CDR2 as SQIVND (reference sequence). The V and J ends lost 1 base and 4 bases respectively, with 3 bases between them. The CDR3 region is CASSIAPDTQYF. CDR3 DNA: TGTGCCAGTAGTATAGCCCCAGATACGCAGTATTTT.

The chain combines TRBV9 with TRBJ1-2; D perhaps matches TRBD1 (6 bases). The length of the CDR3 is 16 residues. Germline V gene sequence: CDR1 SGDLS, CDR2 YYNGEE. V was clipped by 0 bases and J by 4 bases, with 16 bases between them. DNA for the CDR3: TGTGCCAGCAGCGTAGCCCCTAACAGGGACCCCTATGGCTACACCTTC. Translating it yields CASSVAPNRDPYGYTF.

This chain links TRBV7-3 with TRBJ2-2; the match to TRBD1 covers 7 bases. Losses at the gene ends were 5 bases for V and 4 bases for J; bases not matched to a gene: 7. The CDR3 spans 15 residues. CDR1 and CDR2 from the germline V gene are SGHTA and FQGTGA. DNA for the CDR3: TGTGCCAGCAGCCCCTCGGGACAGTCCACCGGGGAGCTGTTTTTT. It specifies CASSPSGQSTGELFF.

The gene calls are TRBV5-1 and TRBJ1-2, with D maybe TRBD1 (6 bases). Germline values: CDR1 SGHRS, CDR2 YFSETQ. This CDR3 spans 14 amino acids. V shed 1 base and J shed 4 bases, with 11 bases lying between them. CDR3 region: CASSLQTGTYGYTF. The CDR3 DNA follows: TGCGCCAGCAGCTTGCAAACAGGGACCTATGGCTACACCTTC.

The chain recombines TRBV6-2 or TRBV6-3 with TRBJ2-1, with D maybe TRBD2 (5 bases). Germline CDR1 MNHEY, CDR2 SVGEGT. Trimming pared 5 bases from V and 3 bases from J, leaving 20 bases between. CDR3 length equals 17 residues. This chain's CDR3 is CASSDISAVGGYNEQFF. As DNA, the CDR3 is TGTGCCAGCAGTGACATCTCAGCGGTCGGAGGCTACAATGAGCAGTTCTTC.

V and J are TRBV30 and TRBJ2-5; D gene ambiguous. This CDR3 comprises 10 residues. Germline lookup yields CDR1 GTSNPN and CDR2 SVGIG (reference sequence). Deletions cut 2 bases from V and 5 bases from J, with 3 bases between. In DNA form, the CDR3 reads TGTGCCTGGAGTTTGGAGACCCAGTACTTC. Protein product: CAWSLETQYF.

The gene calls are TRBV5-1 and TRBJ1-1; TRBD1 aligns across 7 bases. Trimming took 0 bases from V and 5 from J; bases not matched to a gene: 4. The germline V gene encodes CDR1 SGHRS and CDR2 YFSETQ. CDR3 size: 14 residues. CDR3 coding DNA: TGCGCCAGCAGCTTGGGACAGGGAAGGACTGAAGCTTTCTTT. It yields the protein CASSLGQGRTEAFF.

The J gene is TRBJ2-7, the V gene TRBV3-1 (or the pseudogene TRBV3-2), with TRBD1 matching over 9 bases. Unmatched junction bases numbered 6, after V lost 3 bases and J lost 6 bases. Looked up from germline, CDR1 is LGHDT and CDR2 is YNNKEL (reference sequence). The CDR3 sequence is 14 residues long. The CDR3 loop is CASSHEQGAGEQYF. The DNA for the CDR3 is TGTGCCAGCAGCCACGAACAGGGGGCGGGCGAGCAGTACTTC.

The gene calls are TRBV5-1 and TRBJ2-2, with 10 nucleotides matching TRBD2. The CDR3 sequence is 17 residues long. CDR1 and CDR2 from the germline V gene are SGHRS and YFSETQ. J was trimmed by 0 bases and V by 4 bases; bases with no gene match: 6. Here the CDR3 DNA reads TGCGCCAGCAGCCGTCTCGGACTAGCGGCGAACACCGGGGAGCTGTTTTTT. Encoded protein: CASSRLGLAANTGELFF.

Here the CDR3 DNA reads TGTGCCAGCAGCCAAGGAACACCGGGGGTATATGGCTACACCTTC. Translation: CASSQGTPGVYGYTF. The J gene is TRBJ1-2, the V gene TRBV3-1 (or the pseudogene TRBV3-2); D is perhaps TRBD1 (5 bases). Germline values: CDR1 LGHDT, CDR2 YNNKEL (reference sequence). CDR3 length: 15 residues. V was trimmed by 1 base and J by 5 bases, leaving 14 bases between them.

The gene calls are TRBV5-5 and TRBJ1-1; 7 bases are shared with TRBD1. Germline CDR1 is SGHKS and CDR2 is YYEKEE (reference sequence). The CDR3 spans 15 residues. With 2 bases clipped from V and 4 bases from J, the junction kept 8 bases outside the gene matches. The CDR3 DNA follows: TGTGCCAGCAGCTTCGGCGGCCAGGGGGGCACTGAAGCTTTCTTT. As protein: CASSFGGQGGTEAFF.

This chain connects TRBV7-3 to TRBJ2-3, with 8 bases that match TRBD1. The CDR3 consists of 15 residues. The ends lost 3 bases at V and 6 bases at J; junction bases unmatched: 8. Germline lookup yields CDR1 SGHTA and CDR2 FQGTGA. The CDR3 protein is CASSFSGQGGDTQYF. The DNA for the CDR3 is TGTGCCAGCAGCTTTTCAGGACAGGGAGGTGATACGCAGTATTTT. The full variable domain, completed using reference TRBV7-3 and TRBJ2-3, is GAGVSQTPSNKVTEKGKYVELRCDPISGHTALYWYRQSLGQGPEFLIYFQGTGAADDSGLPNDRFFAVRPEGSVSTLKIQRTERGDSAVYLCASSFSGQGGDTQYFGPGTRLTVL.

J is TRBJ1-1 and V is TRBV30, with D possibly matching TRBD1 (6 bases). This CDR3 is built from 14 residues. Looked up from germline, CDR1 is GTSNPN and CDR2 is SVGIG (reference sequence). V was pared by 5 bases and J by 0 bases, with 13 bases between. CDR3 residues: CAWHTGFMNTEAFF. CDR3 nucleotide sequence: TGTGCCTGGCATACAGGGTTTATGAACACTGAAGCTTTCTTT.

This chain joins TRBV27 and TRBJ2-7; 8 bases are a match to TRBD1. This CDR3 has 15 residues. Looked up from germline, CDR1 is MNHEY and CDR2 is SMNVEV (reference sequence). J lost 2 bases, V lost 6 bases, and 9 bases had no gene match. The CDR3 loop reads CASRTGTGSPYEQYF. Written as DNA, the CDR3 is TGTGCCAGCAGAACCGGGACAGGCTCCCCCTACGAGCAGTACTTC.

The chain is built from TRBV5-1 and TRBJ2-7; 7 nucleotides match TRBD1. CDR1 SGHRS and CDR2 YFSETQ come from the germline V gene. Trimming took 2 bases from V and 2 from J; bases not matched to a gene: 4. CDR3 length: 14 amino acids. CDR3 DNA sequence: TGCGCCAGCAGCTTTACAGGGGATACCTACGAGCAGTACTTC. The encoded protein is CASSFTGDTYEQYF.

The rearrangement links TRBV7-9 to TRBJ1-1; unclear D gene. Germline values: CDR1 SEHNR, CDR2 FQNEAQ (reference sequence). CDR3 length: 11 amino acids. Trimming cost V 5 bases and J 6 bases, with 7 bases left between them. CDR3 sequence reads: CASSTRPEAFF. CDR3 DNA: TGTGCCAGCAGCACTAGACCTGAAGCTTTCTTT.

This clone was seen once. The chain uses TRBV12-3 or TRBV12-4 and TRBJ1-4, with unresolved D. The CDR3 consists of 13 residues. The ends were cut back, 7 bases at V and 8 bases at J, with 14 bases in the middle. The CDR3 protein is CASTGRSREKLFF. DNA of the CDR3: TGTGCCAGCACCGGGCGTTCGCGAGAAAAACTGTTTTTT.

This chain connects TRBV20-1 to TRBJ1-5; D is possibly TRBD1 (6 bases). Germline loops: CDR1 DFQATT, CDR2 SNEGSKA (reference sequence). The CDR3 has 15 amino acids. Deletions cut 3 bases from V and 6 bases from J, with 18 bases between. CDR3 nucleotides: TGCAGTGCTAGTACTATAGGGGGGGCTGGTCAGCCCCAGCATTTT. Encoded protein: CSASTIGGAGQPQHF.

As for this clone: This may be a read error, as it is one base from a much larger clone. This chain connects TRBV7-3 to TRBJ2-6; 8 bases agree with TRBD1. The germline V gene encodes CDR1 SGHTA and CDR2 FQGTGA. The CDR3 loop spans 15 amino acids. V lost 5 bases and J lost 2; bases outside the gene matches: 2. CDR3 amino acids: CASSPDRAGANVLTF. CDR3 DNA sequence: TGTGCCAGCAGCCCGGACAGGGCTGGGGCCAACGTCCTGACTTTC.

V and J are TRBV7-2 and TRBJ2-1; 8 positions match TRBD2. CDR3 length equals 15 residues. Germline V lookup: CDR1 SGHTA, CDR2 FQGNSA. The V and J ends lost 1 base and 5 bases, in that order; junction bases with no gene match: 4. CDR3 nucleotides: TGTGCCAGCAGCTTAGATGGGCGGGGGGACAATGAGCAGTTCTTC. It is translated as CASSLDGRGDNEQFF.

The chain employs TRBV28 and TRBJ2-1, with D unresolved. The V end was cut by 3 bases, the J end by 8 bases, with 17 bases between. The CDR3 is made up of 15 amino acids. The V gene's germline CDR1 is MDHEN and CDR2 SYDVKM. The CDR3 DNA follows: TGTGCCAGCAGTTTCCGAGGTCCGTCTTACGATGAGCAGTTCTTC. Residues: CASSFRGPSYDEQFF.

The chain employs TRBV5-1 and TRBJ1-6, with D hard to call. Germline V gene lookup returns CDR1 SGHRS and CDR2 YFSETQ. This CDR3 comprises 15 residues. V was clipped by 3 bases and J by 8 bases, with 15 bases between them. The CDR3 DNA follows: TGCGCCAGCAGCTCTAGACCGAGTGGTGATTCACCCCTCCACTTT. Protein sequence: CASSSRPSGDSPLHF.

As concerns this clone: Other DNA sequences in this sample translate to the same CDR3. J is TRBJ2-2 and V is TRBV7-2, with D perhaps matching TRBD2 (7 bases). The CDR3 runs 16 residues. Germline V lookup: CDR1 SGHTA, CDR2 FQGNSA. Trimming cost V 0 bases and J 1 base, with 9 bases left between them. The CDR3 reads CASSLAGGRNTGELFF. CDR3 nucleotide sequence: TGTGCCAGCAGCTTAGCGGGGGGGCGGAACACCGGGGAGCTGTTTTTT.

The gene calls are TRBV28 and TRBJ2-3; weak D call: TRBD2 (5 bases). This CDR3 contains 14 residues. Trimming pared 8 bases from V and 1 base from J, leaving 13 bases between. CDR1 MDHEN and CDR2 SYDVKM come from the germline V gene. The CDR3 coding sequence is TGTGCCAGCCTCAAGCGGTCCGGCACAGATACGCAGTATTTT. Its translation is CASLKRSGTDTQYF.